These 21 T cell receptor beta chains came from one sample sequenced in a study of regulatory T cells in long-lasting Graves disease. Arm-PCR of CDR3 regions with iRepertoire HTBI primers generated TCR beta libraries. MiXCR, run by TCRdb on the multiplex PCR reads, gives a single entry per CDR3 protein. The profile covers some 450,000 distinct CDR3 sequences, with about 15% appearing a single time and about 10% taken by the ten largest. Time point denoted: newly diagnosed GD, antithyroid drugs for less than 3 months. The TCR library was made from RNA that had been extracted from PBMCs in TRIzol. These sequences were also reported in another study, on T cells in Graves' hyperthyroidism and ophthalmopathy.

The material sequenced was peripheral blood mononuclear cells (PBMCs), taken at new diagnosis, from a patient treated with antithyroid drugs. The receptors come from a young woman with Graves disease.

In this sample, this clonotype turned up a few times. The rearrangement uses TRBV6-1 and TRBJ1-6; the match to TRBD1 covers 8 bases. The CDR3 runs 14 residues. The V gene's germline CDR1 is MNHNS and CDR2 SASEGT. V was pared by 6 bases and J by 6 bases, with 4 bases of the junction left unmatched. The CDR3 nucleotides read TGTGCCAGCAGCTGGACAGGGTTTAATTCACCCCTCCACTTT. The encoded protein is CASSWTGFNSPLHF.

This clonotype was seen a handful of times. The V gene is TRBV6-1, the J gene TRBJ2-2, with 8 bases lining up with TRBD2. Trimming removed 8 bases from V and 5 bases from J; junction bases left unmatched: 1. The CDR3 contains 12 residues. The germline V gene has CDR1 MNHNS and CDR2 SASEGT. The CDR3 coding sequence is TGTGCCAGCCAGCGGGAGACCGGGGAGCTGTTTTTT. Amino acid sequence: CASQRETGELFF.

Only a few counts were recorded for this clonotype. The genes are TRBV5-6 and TRBJ1-1, with TRBD1 as a possible D gene (6 bases). V lost 2 bases to trimming and J lost 0 bases, with 11 bases between them. Germline-derived CDR1 and CDR2 are SGHDT and YYEEEE. There are 15 residues in the CDR3. This CDR3 is CASSFQGNMNTEAFF. CDR3 bases: TGTGCCAGCAGCTTCCAGGGGAACATGAACACTGAAGCTTTCTTT.

The table lists this clonotype with many counts. The rearrangement joins TRBV5-1 to TRBJ1-1; 10 nucleotides match TRBD1. Germline V lookup: CDR1 SGHRS, CDR2 YFSETQ. After removal of 3 bases from V and 0 bases from J, the junction contained 14 bases not matched to a gene. This CDR3 comprises 19 residues. The CDR3 DNA is TGCGCCAGCAGCTCTCTAAACTTCCGGGACAGGGGAATGAACACTGAAGCTTTCTTT. Its translation is CASSSLNFRDRGMNTEAFF.

This clonotype was detected many times. The chain is built from TRBV28 and TRBJ2-7; 9 bases are shared with TRBD1. This CDR3 spans 15 amino acids. The trim removed 6 bases at V and 3 bases at J, leaving 9 bases unmatched. The germline V gene has CDR1 MDHEN and CDR2 SYDVKM. The CDR3 here is CASSSPGQGRYEQYF. CDR3 in DNA: TGTGCCAGCAGCTCACCGGGACAGGGACGCTACGAGCAGTACTTC.

This clonotype was observed many times. The chain uses TRBV20-1 and TRBJ2-1, with D possibly matching TRBD2 (6 bases). This CDR3 comprises 16 residues. The V gene lost 1 base and the J gene lost 3 bases, with 16 bases spanning the gap. CDR1 DFQATT and CDR2 SNEGSKA come from the germline V gene (reference sequence). The CDR3 nucleotides are TGCAGTGCTAGAGCACGCCCCCTAGCGTACTACAATGAGCAGTTCTTC. Its protein product is CSARARPLAYYNEQFF.

A remark on this clonotype: A read error is possible here, since a much larger clone lies one base away. The chain joins TRBV6-5 to TRBJ2-5; D ambiguous. Germline assignment: CDR1 MNHEY and CDR2 SVGAGI. This CDR3 has 13 amino acids. With 2 bases removed from V and 4 bases from J, the gap between germline ends came to 8 bases. CDR3 loop: CASSYVRRETQYF. Here the CDR3 DNA reads TGTGCCAGCAGTTACGTCAGACGAGAGACCCAGTACTTC.

There are many counts of this clonotype. The chain joins TRBV7-8 to TRBJ2-3; D may be TRBD2 (6 bases). The CDR3 is 16 amino acids. V gave up 5 bases and J gave up 1 base, with 16 bases separating them. The germline gives CDR1 SGHVS, CDR2 FQNEAQ. CDR3 amino acids: CASSPTPWGGTDTQYF. CDR3 DNA: TGTGCCAGCAGCCCGACCCCTTGGGGGGGCACAGATACGCAGTATTTT.

This chain joins TRBV5-4 and TRBJ1-3, with TRBD1 matching 7 bases. Germline CDR1 is SGHNT and CDR2 is YYREEE (reference sequence). This CDR3 is built from 16 residues. V lost 0 bases and J lost 3; bases outside the gene matches: 6. In DNA form, the CDR3 reads TGTGCCAGCAGCTTGGGAGGGGGCGCTTTTGGAAACACCATATATTTT. Translation gives CASSLGGGAFGNTIYF. The full variable domain, its missing parts supplied by reference TRBV5-4 and TRBJ1-3, is ETGVTQSPTHLIKTRGQQVTLRCSSQSGHNTVSWYQQALGQGPQFIFQYYREEENGRGNFPPRFSGLQFPNYSSELNVNALELDDSALYLCASSLGGGAFGNTIYFGEGSWLTVV.

This clonotype came up many times. The genes are TRBV12-5 and TRBJ2-1; unclear D gene. V lost 0 bases to trimming and J lost 8 bases, with 8 bases between them. The length of the CDR3 is 13 residues. The germline gives CDR1 LGHNT, CDR2 FRNRAP. The CDR3 here is CASGLVNVDEQFF. DNA for the CDR3: TGTGCTAGTGGTTTGGTAAACGTTGATGAGCAGTTCTTC.

This clonotype was seen ten or more times. CDR3 region: CASSLLASGTVGTQYF. Here the CDR3 DNA reads TGTGCCAGCAGTTTATTAGCTAGCGGCACAGTAGGTACGCAGTATTTT. The V call is TRBV28, the J call TRBJ2-3, with 7 bases identical to TRBD2. With V trimmed by 1 base and J by 8 bases, 12 bases remained unmatched. Per germline, CDR1 MDHEN and CDR2 SYDVKM. The CDR3 runs 16 residues.

This clonotype has ten or more counts. CDR3 DNA sequence: TGTGCCGGGGGAGCCTCCTACGAGCAGTACTTC. Translating it yields CAGGASYEQYF. This chain uses TRBV7-2 with TRBJ2-7; either TRBD1 or TRBD2 may supply D (5 bases each). Trimming took 11 bases from V and 0 from J, leaving 8 bases between them. The germline V gene encodes CDR1 SGHTA and CDR2 FQGNSA. This CDR3 spans 11 amino acids.

In its sample, this clonotype was seen many times. This rearrangement joins TRBV5-1 to TRBJ1-4, with D hard to call. Per the germline V gene, CDR1 is SGHRS and CDR2 is YFSETQ. This CDR3 has 13 amino acids. The germline V and J ends were trimmed by 5 bases and 10 bases, with 15 bases remaining between them. The CDR3 nucleotides read TGCGCCAGCAGTCCCGAAGCTAGTGGAAAACTGTTTTTT. It specifies CASSPEASGKLFF.

This clonotype was seen a handful of times. The chain links TRBV3-1 to TRBJ2-1; D is uncertain. Judging by the DNA end, TRBJ2-5 fits better; the J call may be wrong. CDR1 LGHDT and CDR2 YNNKEL come from the germline V gene (reference sequence). The CDR3 loop spans 14 amino acids. DNA of the CDR3: TGTGCCAGCAGCCAGGGCGGAGCCCAAGAGACCCAGTACTTC. This gives the protein CASSQGGAQETQYF.

This clonotype was counted ten times or more. V and J are TRBV28 and TRBJ2-1; TRBD2 matches at 8 bases. The CDR3 is 15 amino acids. The J segment lost 7 bases and the V segment lost 5 bases, leaving 10 bases of the junction unmatched. CDR1 is MDHEN and CDR2 is SYDVKM in the germline V gene. The CDR3 nucleotides read TGTGCCAGCAGTCCCTATGCGGGAGGATGGAATGAGCAGTTCTTC. This encodes CASSPYAGGWNEQFF. The variable domain in full, with the rest retrieved from reference TRBV28 and TRBJ2-1, is DVKVTQSSRYLVKRTGEKVFLECVQDMDHENMFWYRQDPGLGLRLIYFSYDVKMKEKGDIPEGYSVSREKKERFSLILESASTNQTSMYLCASSPYAGGWNEQFFGPGTRLTVL.

This clonotype was seen repeatedly, ten times or more. The CDR3 loop reads CSAISGQGADNEQFF. In nucleotides, the CDR3 is TGCAGTGCAATCTCGGGACAGGGGGCGGACAATGAGCAGTTCTTC. The rearrangement links TRBV20-1 to TRBJ2-1; 12 nucleotides agree with TRBD1. V lost 6 bases, J lost 5 bases, and 8 bases stayed unmatched. This CDR3 has 15 residues. Germline V CDR1 and CDR2: DFQATT, SNEGSKA (reference sequence).

This clonotype appeared many times. The chain links TRBV4-1 to TRBJ2-2; TRBD1 agrees at 7 bases. V dropped 1 base and J dropped 3; count of bases not matched to a gene: 5. Germline CDR1 MGHRA, CDR2 YSYEKL. This CDR3 is built from 16 residues. The CDR3 bases are TGCGCCAGCAGCCAAGGTCGACAGGGATACACCGGGGAGCTGTTTTTT. This sequence encodes CASSQGRQGYTGELFF.

This clonotype was picked up many times. V is TRBV28 and J is TRBJ1-4; D gene unclear. CDR1 and CDR2 from the germline V gene are MDHEN and SYDVKM. V shed 6 bases and J shed 6 bases, with 14 bases lying between them. The CDR3 has 14 amino acids. DNA for the CDR3: TGTGCCAGCAGGAGACTAAGTGGGGATGAAAAACTGTTTTTT. It yields the protein CASRRLSGDEKLFF.

This clonotype was detected many times. J is TRBJ1-2 and V is TRBV24-1; no clear D gene. Germline CDR1 reads KGHDR; CDR2 reads SFDVKD. The V end was cut by 4 bases, the J end by 0 bases, with 17 bases between. This CDR3 spans 17 amino acids. The DNA for the CDR3 is TGTGCCACCAGTGACTCTTCCCCCTCCCACACTAACTATGGCTACACCTTC. The encoded protein is CATSDSSPSHTNYGYTF.

This clonotype was counted ten times or more. This chain joins TRBV20-1 and TRBJ1-1, with 7 bases lining up with TRBD1. Per germline, CDR1 DFQATT and CDR2 SNEGSKA (reference sequence). Trimming took 1 base from V and 3 from J; bases not matched to a gene: 8. The CDR3 loop spans 15 amino acids. The CDR3 is CSARVLQGLDTEAFF. As DNA, the CDR3 is TGCAGTGCTAGAGTCCTACAGGGGTTGGACACTGAAGCTTTCTTT.

This clonotype was detected ten times or more. V is TRBV28 and J is TRBJ1-5, with TRBD1 as a possible D gene (6 bases). The V end was cut by 1 base, the J end by 1 base, with 11 bases between. The CDR3 has 16 residues. CDR1 and CDR2 from the germline V gene are MDHEN and SYDVKM. CDR3 DNA: TGTGCCAGCAGTTTATCCCCGGGGGCGAGCAATCAGCCCCAGCATTTT. Its translation is CASSLSPGASNQPQHF.